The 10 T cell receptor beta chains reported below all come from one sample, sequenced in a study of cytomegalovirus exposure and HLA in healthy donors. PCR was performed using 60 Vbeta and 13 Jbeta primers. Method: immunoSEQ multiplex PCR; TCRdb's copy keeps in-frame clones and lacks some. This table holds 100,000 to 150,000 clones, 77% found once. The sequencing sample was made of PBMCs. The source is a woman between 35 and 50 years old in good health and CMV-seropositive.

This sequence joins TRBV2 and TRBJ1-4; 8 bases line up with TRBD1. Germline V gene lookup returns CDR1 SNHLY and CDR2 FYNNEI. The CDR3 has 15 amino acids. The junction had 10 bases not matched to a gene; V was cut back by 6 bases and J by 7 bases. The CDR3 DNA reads TGTGCCAGCAGGGACTGGGGACAGGAGGGTGAAAAACTGTTTTTT. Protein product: CASRDWGQEGEKLFF.

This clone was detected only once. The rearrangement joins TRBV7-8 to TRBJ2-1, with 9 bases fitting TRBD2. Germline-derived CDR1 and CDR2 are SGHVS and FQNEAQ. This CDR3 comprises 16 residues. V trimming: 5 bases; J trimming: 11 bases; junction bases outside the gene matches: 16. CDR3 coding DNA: TGTGCCAGCAGCACTGTAAGGACTAGCGATCCCCTAAAGCAGTTCTTC. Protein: CASSTVRTSDPLKQFF.

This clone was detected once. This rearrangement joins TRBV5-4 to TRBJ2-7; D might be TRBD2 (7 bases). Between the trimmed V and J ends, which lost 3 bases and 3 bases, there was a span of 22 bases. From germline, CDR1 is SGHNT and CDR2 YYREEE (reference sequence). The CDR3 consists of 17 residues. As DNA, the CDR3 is TGTGCCAGCAGCTCCATAGGGGGGGCGCGTAACAACTACGAGCAGTACTTC. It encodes CASSSIGGARNNYEQYF.

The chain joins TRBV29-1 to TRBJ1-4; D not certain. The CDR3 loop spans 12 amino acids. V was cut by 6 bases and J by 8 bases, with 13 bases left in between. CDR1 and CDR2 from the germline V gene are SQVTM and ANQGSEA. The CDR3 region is CSVLRLGEKLFF. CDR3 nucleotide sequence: TGCAGCGTGCTCCGTCTCGGGGAAAAACTGTTTTTT.

The CDR3, as DNA: TGTGCCAGCAGCTTAGAGCGGGACGGCACCGGGGAGCTGTTTTTT. This encodes CASSLERDGTGELFF. This chain joins TRBV7-9 and TRBJ2-2; 7 bases line up with TRBD2. Germline CDR1 is SEHNR and CDR2 is FQNEAQ (reference sequence). With V trimmed by 1 base and J by 4 bases, 3 bases remained unmatched. The CDR3 consists of 15 residues.

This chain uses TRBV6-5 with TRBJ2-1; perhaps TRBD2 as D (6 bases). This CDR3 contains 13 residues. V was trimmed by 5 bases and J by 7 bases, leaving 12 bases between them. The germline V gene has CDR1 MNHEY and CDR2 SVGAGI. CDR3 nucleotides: TGTGCCAGCAGTCGCGGGACTCAGAATGAGCAGTTCTTC. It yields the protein CASSRGTQNEQFF.

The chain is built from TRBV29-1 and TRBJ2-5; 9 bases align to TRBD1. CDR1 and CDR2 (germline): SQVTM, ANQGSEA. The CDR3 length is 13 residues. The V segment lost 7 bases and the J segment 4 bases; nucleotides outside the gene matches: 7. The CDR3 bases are TGCAGCGGGGGGGGGACAGGGTTAGAGACCCAGTACTTC. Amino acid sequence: CSGGGTGLETQYF. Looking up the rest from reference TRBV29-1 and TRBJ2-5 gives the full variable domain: SAVISQKPSRDICQRGTSLTIQCQVDSQVTMMFWYRQQPGQSLTLIATANQGSEATYESGFVIDKFPISRPNLTFSTLTVSNMSPEDSSIYLCSGGGTGLETQYFGPGTRLLVL.

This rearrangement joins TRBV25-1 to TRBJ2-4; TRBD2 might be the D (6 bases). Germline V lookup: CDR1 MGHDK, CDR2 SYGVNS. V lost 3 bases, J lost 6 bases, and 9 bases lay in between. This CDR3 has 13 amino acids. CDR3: CASSEGGLNIQYF. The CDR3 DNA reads TGTGCCAGCAGTGAGGGGGGATTAAACATTCAGTACTTC.

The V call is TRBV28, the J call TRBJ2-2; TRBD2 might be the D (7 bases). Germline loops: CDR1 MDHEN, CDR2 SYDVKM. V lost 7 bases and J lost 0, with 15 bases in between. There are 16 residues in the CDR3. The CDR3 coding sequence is TGTGCCAGCACCGAGGGGGGGGCTCCGAACACCGGGGAGCTGTTTTTT. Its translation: CASTEGGAPNTGELFF.

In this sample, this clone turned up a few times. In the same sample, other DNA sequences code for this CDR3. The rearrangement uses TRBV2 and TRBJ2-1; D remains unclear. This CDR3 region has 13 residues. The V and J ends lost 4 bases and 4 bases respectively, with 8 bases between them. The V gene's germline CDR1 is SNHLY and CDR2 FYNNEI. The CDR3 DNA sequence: TGTGCCAGCAGTGCAGACACGTACAATGAGCAGTTCTTC. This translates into CASSADTYNEQFF.